These 3 T cell receptor beta chains originate from one sample sequenced in a study of blood T cells in healthy people across ages. A second PCR, run for about 7 to 11 cycles, used a sample-barcoded 5' primer plus a J-beta primer mix. Via MiXCR, TCRdb re-called the 5' RACE reads, giving one row per CDR3 protein. The table shows around 1.5 million distinct CDR3 sequences, with about 35% occurring only once. Sequencing used blood. Every receptor here comes from a woman in her 30s in good health.

The V call is TRBV18, the J call TRBJ2-4; 8 bases map to TRBD1. J was trimmed by 2 bases and V by 3 bases; bases with no gene match: 9. CDR1 KGHSH and CDR2 LQKENI come from the germline V gene. CDR3 length equals 17 residues. CDR3 amino acids: CASSPTTGQGTKNIQYF. The CDR3, as DNA: TGTGCCAGCTCACCTACAACCGGACAGGGAACCAAAAACATTCAGTACTTC.

This clonotype has a handful of counts. This chain links TRBV27 with TRBJ2-1; D call uncertain. Trimming left V 4 bases short and J 9 bases short, with 7 bases between. The CDR3 is made up of 11 amino acids. CDR1 and CDR2 (germline): MNHEY, SMNVEV (reference sequence). The CDR3 loop reads CASSSKGEQFF. CDR3 DNA sequence: TGTGCCAGCAGTTCGAAGGGTGAGCAGTTCTTC.

This clonotype was seen once. Possible read error: a much larger clone is one base away. The chain carries TRBV20-1 and TRBJ2-7; D is possibly TRBD1 (6 bases). The germline V gene encodes CDR1 DFQATT and CDR2 SNEGSKA (reference sequence). CDR3 length equals 13 residues. CDR3 residues: CGVGDTSSYEQYF. The CDR3 DNA reads as TGCGGCGTAGGGGACACCAGCTCCTACGAGCAGTACTTC.